This T cell receptor beta chain was observed in a study of cytomegalovirus exposure and HLA in healthy donors. Broader study findings: The study labeled under 200 TCR beta chains cytomegalovirus-associated.

This PCR relied on a set of 60 Vbeta primers and 13 Jbeta primers. The method was immunoSEQ multiplex PCR; TCRdb's version includes in-frame clones alone and lacks a portion of them. Of approximately 190,000 clones detected, 78% appear once; the ten largest clones hold 11% to 15%. Of note for this clone: Its antigen is unidentified.

Sequenced sample: PBMCs. The receptor was derived from a woman aged 25 to 39 in good health and CMV-seropositive.

The CDR3 coding sequence is TGTGCCAGTAGTTCGACGGCAGGGGAGTACGAGCAGTACTTC. The encoded protein is CASSSTAGEYEQYF. The gene calls are TRBV19 and TRBJ2-7, with D possibly matching TRBD1 (6 bases). CDR3 length: 14 residues. CDR1 is LNHDA, CDR2 SQIVND, per germline (reference sequence). Deletions cut 5 bases from V and 4 bases from J, with 15 bases between.